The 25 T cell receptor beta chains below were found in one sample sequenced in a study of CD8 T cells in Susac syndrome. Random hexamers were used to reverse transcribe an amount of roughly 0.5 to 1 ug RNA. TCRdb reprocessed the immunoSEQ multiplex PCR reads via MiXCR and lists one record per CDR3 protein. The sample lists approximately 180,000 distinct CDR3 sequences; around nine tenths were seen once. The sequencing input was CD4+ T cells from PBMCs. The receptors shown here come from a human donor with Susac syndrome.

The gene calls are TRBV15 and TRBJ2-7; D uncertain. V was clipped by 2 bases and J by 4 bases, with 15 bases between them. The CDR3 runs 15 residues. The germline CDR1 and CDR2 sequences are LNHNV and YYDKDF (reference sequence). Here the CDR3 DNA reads TGTGCCACCAGCAGAAACCCTACAGCAGAGTACGAGCAGTACTTC. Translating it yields CATSRNPTAEYEQYF.

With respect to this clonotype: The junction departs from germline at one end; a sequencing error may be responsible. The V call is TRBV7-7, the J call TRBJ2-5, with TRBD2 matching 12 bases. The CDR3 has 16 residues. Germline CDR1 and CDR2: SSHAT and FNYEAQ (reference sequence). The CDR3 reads CASSLGVTSGGETQYF. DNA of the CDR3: TGTGCTAGCAGCTTAGGAGTGACTAGCGGGGGTGAGACCCAGTACTTC.

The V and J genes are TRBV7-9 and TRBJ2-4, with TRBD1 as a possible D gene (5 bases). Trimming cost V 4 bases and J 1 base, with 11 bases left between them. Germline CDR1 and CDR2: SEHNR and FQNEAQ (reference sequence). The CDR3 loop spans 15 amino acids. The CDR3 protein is CASSSSDSAKNIQYF. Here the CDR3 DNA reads TGTGCCAGCAGCTCCTCTGACAGCGCCAAAAACATTCAGTACTTC.

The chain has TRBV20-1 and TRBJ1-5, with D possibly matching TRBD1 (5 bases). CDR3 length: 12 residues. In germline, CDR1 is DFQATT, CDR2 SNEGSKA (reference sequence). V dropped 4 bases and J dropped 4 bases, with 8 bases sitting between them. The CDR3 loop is CSATDRNQPQHF. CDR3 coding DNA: TGCAGTGCTACAGACAGAAATCAGCCCCAGCATTTT.

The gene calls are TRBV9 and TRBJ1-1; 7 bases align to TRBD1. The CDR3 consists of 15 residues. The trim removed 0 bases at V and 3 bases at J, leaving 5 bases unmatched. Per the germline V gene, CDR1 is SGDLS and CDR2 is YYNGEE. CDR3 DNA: TGTGCCAGCAGCGTAGGGGACAGCATTTACACTGAAGCTTTCTTT. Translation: CASSVGDSIYTEAFF.

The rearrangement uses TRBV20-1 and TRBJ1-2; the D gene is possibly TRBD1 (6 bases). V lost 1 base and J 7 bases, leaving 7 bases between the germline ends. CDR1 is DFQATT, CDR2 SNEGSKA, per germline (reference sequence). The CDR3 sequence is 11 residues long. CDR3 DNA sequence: TGCAGTGCTAGAGGGGGGCCTGGCTACACCTTC. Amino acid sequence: CSARGGPGYTF.

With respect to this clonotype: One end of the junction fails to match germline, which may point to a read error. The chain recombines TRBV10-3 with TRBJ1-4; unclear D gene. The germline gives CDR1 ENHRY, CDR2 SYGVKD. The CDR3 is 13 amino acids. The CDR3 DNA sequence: TGTACCATCAGTGTCGCCGGAACAGAAAAACTGTTTTTT. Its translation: CTISVAGTEKLFF.

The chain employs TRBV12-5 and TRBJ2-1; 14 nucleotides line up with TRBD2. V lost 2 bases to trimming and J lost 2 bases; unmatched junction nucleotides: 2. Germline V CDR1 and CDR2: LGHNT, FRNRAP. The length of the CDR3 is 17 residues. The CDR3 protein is CASGLRLAGGPYNEQFF. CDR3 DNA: TGTGCTAGTGGTTTGCGACTAGCGGGGGGGCCCTACAATGAGCAGTTCTTC.

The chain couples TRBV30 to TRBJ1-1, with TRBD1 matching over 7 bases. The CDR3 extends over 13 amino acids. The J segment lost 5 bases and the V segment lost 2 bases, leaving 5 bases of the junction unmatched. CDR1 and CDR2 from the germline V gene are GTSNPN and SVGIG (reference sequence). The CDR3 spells CAWSFDRATEAFF. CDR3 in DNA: TGTGCCTGGAGTTTTGACAGGGCGACTGAAGCTTTCTTT.

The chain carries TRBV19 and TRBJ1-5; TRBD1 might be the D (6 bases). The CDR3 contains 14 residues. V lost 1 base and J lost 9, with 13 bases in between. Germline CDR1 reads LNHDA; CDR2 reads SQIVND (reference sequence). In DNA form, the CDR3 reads TGTGCCAGTAGTATAGTACAGGGCCTTAGGCCCCAGCATTTT. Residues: CASSIVQGLRPQHF. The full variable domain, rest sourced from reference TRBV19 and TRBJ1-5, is DGGITQSPKYLFRKEGQNVTLSCEQNLNHDAMYWYRQDPGQGLRLIYYSQIVNDFQKGDIAEGYSVSREKKESFPLTVTSAQKNPTAFYLCASSIVQGLRPQHFGDGTRLSIL.

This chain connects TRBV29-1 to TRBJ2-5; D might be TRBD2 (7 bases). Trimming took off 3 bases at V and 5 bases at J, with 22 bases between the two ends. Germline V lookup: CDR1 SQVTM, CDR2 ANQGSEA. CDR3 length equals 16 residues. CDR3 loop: CSVDDVGGGYGETQYF. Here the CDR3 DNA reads TGCAGCGTTGATGATGTGGGGGGGGGCTACGGGGAGACCCAGTACTTC.

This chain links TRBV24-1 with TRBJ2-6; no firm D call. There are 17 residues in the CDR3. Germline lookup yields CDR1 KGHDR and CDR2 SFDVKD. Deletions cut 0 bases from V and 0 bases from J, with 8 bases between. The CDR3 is CATSDLEEFSGANVLTF. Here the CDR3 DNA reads TGTGCCACCAGTGATTTGGAGGAGTTCTCTGGGGCCAACGTCCTGACTTTC.

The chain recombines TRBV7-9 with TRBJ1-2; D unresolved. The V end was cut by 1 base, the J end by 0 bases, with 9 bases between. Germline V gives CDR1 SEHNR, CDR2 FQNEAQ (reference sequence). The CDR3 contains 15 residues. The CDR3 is CASSLEAVSNYGYTF. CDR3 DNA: TGTGCCAGCAGCTTAGAGGCAGTTTCTAACTATGGCTACACCTTC.

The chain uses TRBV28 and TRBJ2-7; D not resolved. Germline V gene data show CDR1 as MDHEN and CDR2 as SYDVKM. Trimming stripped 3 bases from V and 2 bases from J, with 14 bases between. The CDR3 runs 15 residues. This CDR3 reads CASSLGLGMTYEQYF. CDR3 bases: TGTGCCAGCAGTTTGGGTTTGGGCATGACCTACGAGCAGTACTTC. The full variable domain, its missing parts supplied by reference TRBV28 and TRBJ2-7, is DVKVTQSSRYLVKRTGEKVFLECVQDMDHENMFWYRQDPGLGLRLIYFSYDVKMKEKGDIPEGYSVSREKKERFSLILESASTNQTSMYLCASSLGLGMTYEQYFGPGTRLTVT.

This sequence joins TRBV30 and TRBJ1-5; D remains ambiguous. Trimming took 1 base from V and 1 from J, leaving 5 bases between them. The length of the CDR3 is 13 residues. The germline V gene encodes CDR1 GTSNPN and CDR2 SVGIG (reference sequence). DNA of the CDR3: TGTGCCTGGAGTGGTCAGAGCAATCAGCCCCAGCATTTT. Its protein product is CAWSGQSNQPQHF.

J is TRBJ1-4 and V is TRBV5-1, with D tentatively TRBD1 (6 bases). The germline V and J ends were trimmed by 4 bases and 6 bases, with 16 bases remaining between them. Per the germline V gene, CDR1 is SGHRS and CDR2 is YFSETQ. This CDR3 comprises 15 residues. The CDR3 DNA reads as TGCGCCAGCAGCCTGACAGGAACTAGGGATGAAAAACTGTTTTTT. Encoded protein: CASSLTGTRDEKLFF.

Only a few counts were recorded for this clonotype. CDR3 in DNA: TGTGCCAGCAGTTTACGTGGGGGTGACCAGCCCCAGCATTTT. Its translation is CASSLRGGDQPQHF. V gene TRBV6-5 combines with J gene TRBJ1-5; perhaps TRBD1 as D (5 bases). The CDR3 has 14 residues. Germline V CDR1 and CDR2: MNHEY, SVGAGI. V was shortened by 4 bases and J by 7 bases, with 14 bases between the two germline ends.

The CDR3 loop reads CSVDEVNTDTQYF. The DNA of the CDR3 is TGCAGCGTTGATGAGGTAAACACAGATACGCAGTATTTT. This sequence joins TRBV29-1 and TRBJ2-3; D is ambiguous. V shed 3 bases and J shed 2 bases, with 9 bases lying between them. CDR3 length: 13 amino acids. Germline V gives CDR1 SQVTM, CDR2 ANQGSEA.

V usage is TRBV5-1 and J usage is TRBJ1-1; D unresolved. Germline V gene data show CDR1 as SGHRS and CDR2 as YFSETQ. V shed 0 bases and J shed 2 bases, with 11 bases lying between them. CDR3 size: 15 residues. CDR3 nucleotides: TGCGCCAGCAGCTTGGCCTTTCAGGTAAACACTGAAGCTTTCTTT. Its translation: CASSLAFQVNTEAFF.

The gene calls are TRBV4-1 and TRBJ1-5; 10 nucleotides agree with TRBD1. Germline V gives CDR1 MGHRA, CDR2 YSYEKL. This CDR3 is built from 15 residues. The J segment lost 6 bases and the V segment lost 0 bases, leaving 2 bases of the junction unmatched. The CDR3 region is CASSQEWTGGQPQHF. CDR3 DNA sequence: TGCGCCAGCAGCCAAGAGTGGACAGGGGGTCAGCCCCAGCATTTT.

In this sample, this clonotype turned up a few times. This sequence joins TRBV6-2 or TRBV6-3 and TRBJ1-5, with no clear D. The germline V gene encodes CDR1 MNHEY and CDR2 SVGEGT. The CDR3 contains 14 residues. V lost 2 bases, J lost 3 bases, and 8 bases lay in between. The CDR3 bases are TGTGCCAGCAGTTACAGGGCAGACAATCAGCCCCAGCATTTT. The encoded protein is CASSYRADNQPQHF.

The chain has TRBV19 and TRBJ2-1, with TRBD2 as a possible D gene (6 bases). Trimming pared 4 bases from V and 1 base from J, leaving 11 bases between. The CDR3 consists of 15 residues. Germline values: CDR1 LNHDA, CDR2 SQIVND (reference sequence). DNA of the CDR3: TGTGCCAGTAGTAGCCTAGCGACGTCCTACAATGAGCAGTTCTTC. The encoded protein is CASSSLATSYNEQFF. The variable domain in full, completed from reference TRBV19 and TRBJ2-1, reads DGGITQSPKYLFRKEGQNVTLSCEQNLNHDAMYWYRQDPGQGLRLIYYSQIVNDFQKGDIAEGYSVSREKKESFPLTVTSAQKNPTAFYLCASSSLATSYNEQFFGPGTRLTVL.

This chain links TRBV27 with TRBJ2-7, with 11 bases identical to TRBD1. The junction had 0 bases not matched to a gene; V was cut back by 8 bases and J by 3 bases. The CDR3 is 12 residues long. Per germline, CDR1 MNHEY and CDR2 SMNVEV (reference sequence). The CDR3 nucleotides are TGTGCCAGCGGGACAGGGGGCTACGAGCAGTACTTC. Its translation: CASGTGGYEQYF.

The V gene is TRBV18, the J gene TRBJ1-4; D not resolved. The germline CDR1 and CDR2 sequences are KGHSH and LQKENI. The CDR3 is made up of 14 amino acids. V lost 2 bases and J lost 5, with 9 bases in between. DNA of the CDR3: TGTGCCAGCTCACCAGCAGGTGGGAATGAAAAACTGTTTTTT. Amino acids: CASSPAGGNEKLFF.

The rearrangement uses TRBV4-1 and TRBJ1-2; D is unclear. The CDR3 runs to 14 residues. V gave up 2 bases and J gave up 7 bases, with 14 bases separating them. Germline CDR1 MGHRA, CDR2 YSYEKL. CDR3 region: CASSQMRETGGYTF. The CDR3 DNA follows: TGCGCCAGCAGCCAAATGAGGGAGACGGGTGGCTACACCTTC.